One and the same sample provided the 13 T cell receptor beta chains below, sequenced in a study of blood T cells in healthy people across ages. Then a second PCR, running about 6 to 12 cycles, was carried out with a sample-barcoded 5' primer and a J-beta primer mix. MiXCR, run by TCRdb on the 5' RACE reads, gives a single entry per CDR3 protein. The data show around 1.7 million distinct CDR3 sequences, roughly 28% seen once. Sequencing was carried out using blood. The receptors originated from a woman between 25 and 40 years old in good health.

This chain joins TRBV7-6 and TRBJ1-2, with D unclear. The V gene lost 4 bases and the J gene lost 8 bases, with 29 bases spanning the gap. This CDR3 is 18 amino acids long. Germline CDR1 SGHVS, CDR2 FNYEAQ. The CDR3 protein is CASSSGRVGARVDDGYTF. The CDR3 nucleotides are TGTGCCAGCAGCTCCGGTCGTGTGGGCGCAAGGGTGGATGACGGCTACACCTTC.

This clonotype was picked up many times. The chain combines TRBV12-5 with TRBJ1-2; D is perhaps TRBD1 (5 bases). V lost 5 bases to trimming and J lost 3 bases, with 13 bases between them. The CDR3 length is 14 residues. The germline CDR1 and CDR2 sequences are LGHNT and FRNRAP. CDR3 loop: CASGEGSAYYGYTF. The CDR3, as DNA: TGTGCTAGTGGTGAGGGGTCTGCGTACTATGGCTACACCTTC.

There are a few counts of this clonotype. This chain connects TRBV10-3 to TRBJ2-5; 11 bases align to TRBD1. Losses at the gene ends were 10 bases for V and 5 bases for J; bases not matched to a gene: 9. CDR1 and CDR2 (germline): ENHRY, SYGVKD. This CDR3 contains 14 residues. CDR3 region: CATWTGGPQETQYF. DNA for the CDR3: TGTGCCACTTGGACAGGGGGCCCCCAGGAGACCCAGTACTTC.

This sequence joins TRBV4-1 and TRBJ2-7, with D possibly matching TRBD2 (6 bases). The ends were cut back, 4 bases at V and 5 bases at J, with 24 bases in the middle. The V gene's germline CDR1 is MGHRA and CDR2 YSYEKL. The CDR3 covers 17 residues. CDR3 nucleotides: TGCGCCAGCAGCCCAAAACCCCCAAGGCGGGGTTACGACGAGCAGTACTTC. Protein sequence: CASSPKPPRRGYDEQYF.

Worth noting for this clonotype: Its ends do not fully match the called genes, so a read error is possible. CDR3 loop: CANSLGGLRQGEQFF. DNA for the CDR3: TGTGCCAACAGCTTAGGGGGACTTCGTCAGGGTGAGCAGTTCTTC. V usage is TRBV7-9 and J usage is TRBJ2-1; perhaps D is TRBD1 or TRBD2 (6 bases each). This CDR3 region has 15 residues. Germline V lookup: CDR1 SEHNR, CDR2 FQNEAQ (reference sequence). The variable domain in full, completed from reference TRBV7-9 and TRBJ2-1, reads DTGVSQNPRHKITKRGQNVTFRCDPISEHNRLYWYRQTLGQGPEFLTYFQNEAQLEKSRLLSDRFSAERPKGSFSTLEIQRTEQGDSAMYLCANSLGGLRQGEQFFGPGTRLTVL.

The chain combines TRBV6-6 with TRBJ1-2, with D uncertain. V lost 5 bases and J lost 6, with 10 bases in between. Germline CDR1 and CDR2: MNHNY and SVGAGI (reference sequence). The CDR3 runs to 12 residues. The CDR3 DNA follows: TGTGCCAGCAGTCAAGAACCAGATGGCTACACCTTC. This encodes CASSQEPDGYTF.

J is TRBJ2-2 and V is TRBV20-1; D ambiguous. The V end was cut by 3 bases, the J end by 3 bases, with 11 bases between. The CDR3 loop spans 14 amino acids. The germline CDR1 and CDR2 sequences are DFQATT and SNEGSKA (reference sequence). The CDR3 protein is CSARANRDTGELFF. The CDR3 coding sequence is TGCAGTGCTAGGGCCAATAGGGACACCGGGGAGCTGTTTTTT.

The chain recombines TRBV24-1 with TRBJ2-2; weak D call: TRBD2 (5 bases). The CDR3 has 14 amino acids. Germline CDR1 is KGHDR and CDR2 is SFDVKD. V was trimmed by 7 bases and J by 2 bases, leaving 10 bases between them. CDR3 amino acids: CATRDSLNTGELFF. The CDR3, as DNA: TGTGCCACCAGGGACTCGCTTAACACCGGGGAGCTGTTTTTT.

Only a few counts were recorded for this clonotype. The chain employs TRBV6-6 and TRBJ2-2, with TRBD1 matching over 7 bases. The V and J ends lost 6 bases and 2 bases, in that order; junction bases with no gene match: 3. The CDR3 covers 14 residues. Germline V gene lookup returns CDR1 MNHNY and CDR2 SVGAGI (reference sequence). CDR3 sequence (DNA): TGTGCCAGCAGGGGGACAGACAACACCGGGGAGCTGTTTTTT. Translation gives CASRGTDNTGELFF.

CDR3 DNA sequence: TGTGCCAGCAGCTTTGGGGATTGCCCCTACGAGCAGTACTTC. Protein product: CASSFGDCPYEQYF. This chain connects TRBV7-9 to TRBJ2-7; D unclear. The CDR3 covers 14 residues. The V gene's germline CDR1 is SEHNR and CDR2 FQNEAQ (reference sequence). V lost 3 bases and J lost 2, with 11 bases in between.

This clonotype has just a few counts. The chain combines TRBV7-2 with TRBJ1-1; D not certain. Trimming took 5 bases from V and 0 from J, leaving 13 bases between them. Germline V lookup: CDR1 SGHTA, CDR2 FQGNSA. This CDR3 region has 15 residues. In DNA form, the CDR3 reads TGTGCCAGCAGCCTCGGTGGGCGGATGAACACTGAAGCTTTCTTT. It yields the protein CASSLGGRMNTEAFF.

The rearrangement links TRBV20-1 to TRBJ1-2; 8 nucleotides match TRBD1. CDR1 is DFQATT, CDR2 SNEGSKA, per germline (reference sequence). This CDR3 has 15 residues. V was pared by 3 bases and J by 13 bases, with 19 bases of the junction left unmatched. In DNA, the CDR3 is TGCAGTGCTAGCGCAGGGGGCTTTCCTAACTATGGCAGCACCTTC. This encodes CSASAGGFPNYGSTF.

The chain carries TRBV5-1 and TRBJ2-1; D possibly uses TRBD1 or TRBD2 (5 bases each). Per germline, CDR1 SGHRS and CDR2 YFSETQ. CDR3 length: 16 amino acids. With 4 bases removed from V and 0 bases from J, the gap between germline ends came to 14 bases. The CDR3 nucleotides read TGCGCCAGCAGCCCTGGCAGGGAGAGCTCCTACAATGAGCAGTTCTTC. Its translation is CASSPGRESSYNEQFF.